This T cell receptor beta chain was sequenced during a study of Graves' ophthalmopathy and Graves' hyperthyroidism. Across the study: Blood was drawn at initial diagnosis, before any treatment.

The study amplified TCR beta CDR3 regions using RNA transcripts. RT-PCR was first run with HTBI primers, then multiplex PCR in a second round. TCRdb recomputed calls from the multiplex PCR reads with MiXCR, one row per CDR3 protein. The table shows 500,000 to 700,000 distinct CDR3 sequences, with approximately 21% occurring only once. Other autoimmune diseases, uncontrolled infections, pregnancy or lactation excluded patients from enrollment. This clonotype was seen many times. Germline loops: CDR1 MNHEY, CDR2 SMNVEV (reference sequence). The CDR3 runs 13 residues. With 6 bases removed from V and 5 bases from J, the gap between germline ends came to 11 bases.

The chain joins TRBV27 to TRBJ1-5; D is unclear. This clonotype was obtained from a young woman with stable Graves' hyperthyroidism. Some clones in this sample may be carry-over from other donors' samples. Sequenced: peripheral blood. The DNA for the CDR3 is TGTGCCAGCAGGGACGGTATGGATCAGCCCCAGCATTTT. Translation: CASRDGMDQPQHF.